Listed below are T cell receptor beta chains from one sample, sequenced in a study of blood T cells in healthy people across ages. TCRdb re-called the 5' RACE reads through MiXCR, storing one row per CDR3 protein. The data contain about 800,000 distinct CDR3 sequences, 58% of them singletons. The sequenced sample consisted of blood. The source is a young man in good health. The CDR3 runs from the conserved cysteine through the conserved F or W. The D gene is left open where the match is weak. The size entry is marked missing in some rows and otherwise reads once, few, many or a size class.

>TRBJ2-5|TRBV29-1|-|TRBD2
CSVLAGRQETQYF
TGCAGCGTACTAGCGGGGAGGCAAGAGACCCAGTACTTC
>TRBJ2-1|TRBV20-1|-|TRBD2
CSATGRASYNEQFF
TGCAGTGCTACCGGGAGGGCCTCCTACAATGAGCAGTTCTTC
>TRBJ1-1|TRBV29-1|-|-
CSGGHRGTEAFF
TGCAGCGGGGGACACCGAGGAACTGAAGCTTTCTTT
>TRBJ2-5|TRBV7-2|-|-
CASSLAILEETQYF
TGTGCCAGCAGCTTAGCAATACTGGAAGAGACCCAGTACTTC
>TRBJ1-1|TRBV6-2/TRBV6-3|-|TRBD1
CASSQPSTGAGLAFF
TGTGCCAGCAGTCAACCGTCGACAGGGGCCGGATTAGCTTTCTTT
>TRBJ2-7|TRBV29-1|few|-
CSVVLGVEQYF
TGCAGCGTTGTACTAGGGGTCGAGCAGTACTTC
>TRBJ1-6|TRBV9|-|-
CASSVEGLHF
TGTGCCAGCAGCGTTGAAGGCCTCCACTTT
>TRBJ2-5|TRBV10-3|-|TRBD2
CASSSSGDSQETQYF
TGTGCCTCATCATCGAGCGGGGACTCGCAAGAGACCCAGTACTTC
>TRBJ1-1|TRBV6-6|-|-
CASSYQHSNTEAFF
TGTGCCAGCAGTTACCAACACTCGAACACTGAAGCTTTCTTT
>TRBJ1-6|TRBV11-2|-|-
CASSLEGTRTPLHF
TGTGCCAGCAGCTTAGAGGGGACCCGGACACCCCTCCACTTT
>TRBJ1-1|TRBV25-1|-|-
CASSVRGVEAFF
TGTGCCAGCAGTGTTAGGGGGGTGGAGGCTTTCTTT
>TRBJ2-7|TRBV6-5|-|-
CASTYLGGYEQYF
TGTGCCAGCACCTATTTGGGGGGCTACGAGCAGTACTTC
>TRBJ2-7|TRBV20-1|few|TRBD2
CSARGTSGSRDEQYF
TGCAGTGCTAGAGGGACTAGCGGGAGTAGGGACGAGCAGTACTTC
>TRBJ2-3|TRBV29-1|-|-
CSVSPTSPPDTQYF
TGCAGCGTCTCCCCCACCAGCCCCCCAGATACGCAGTATTTT
>TRBJ2-3|TRBV5-1|once|-
CASSLLGFETDTQYF
TGCGCCAGCAGCTTGCTGGGGTTTGAGACAGATACGCAGTATTTT
>TRBJ2-1|TRBV27|-|-
CASSVWGFGEQFF
TGTGCCAGCAGTGTGTGGGGATTTGGTGAGCAGTTCTTC
>TRBJ1-4|TRBV20-1|-|-
CSARNVQSTNEKLFF
TGCAGTGCTAGAAACGTACAGTCAACTAATGAAAAACTGTTTTTT
>TRBJ2-3|TRBV7-2|-|-
CASSFKGADTQYF
TGTGCCAGCAGCTTCAAGGGGGCAGATACGCAGTATTTT
>TRBJ2-7|TRBV20-1|-|-
CSARGLQGYEQYF
TGCAGTGCTAGGGGCCTACAGGGCTACGAGCAGTACTTC
>TRBJ2-7|TRBV20-1|-|TRBD2
CSTGASGYNEQYF
TGCAGTACCGGGGCTAGCGGGTACAATGAGCAGTACTTC
>TRBJ1-1|TRBV29-1|-|-
CSARRGELNTEAFF
TGCAGCGCCCGACGGGGGGAACTGAACACTGAAGCTTTCTTT
>TRBJ2-7|TRBV20-1|-|-
CSANTGPPYEQYF
TGCAGTGCAAACACGGGACCCCCCTACGAGCAGTACTTC
>TRBJ2-3|TRBV11-2|-|TRBD2
CASSSATSGGGTDTQYF
TGTGCCAGCAGCTCGGCTACTAGCGGGGGAGGGACAGATACGCAGTATTTT
>TRBJ2-3|TRBV9|-|TRBD1
CASSVDRGQSDTQYF
TGTGCCAGCAGCGTAGATAGGGGGCAGTCAGATACGCAGTATTTT
>TRBJ2-6|TRBV27|-|-
CASRDPGSGANVPTF
TGTGCCAGCCGCGATCCAGGGTCTGGGGCCAACGTCCCGACTTTC
>TRBJ2-4|TRBV6-6|-|-
CTSGRLKNIQYF
TGTACCAGCGGACGACTAAAAAACATTCAGTACTTC
>TRBJ2-4|TRBV12-3/TRBV12-4|-|-
CASSLYRKNIQYF
TGTGCCAGCAGTTTATATCGCAAAAACATTCAGTACTTC
>TRBJ2-3|TRBV5-1|few|-
CASSPGVLDSTDTQYF
TGCGCCAGCAGCCCCGGTGTCCTAGATTCCACAGATACGCAGTATTTT
>TRBJ2-7|TRBV30|once|TRBD2
CARGDSYEQYF
TGTGCCCGGGGGGATTCCTACGAGCAGTACTTC
>TRBJ2-5|TRBV29-1|-|-
CSVWGGKSGETQYF
TGCAGCGTTTGGGGCGGGAAGAGCGGAGAGACCCAGTACTTC
>TRBJ2-7|TRBV2|once|TRBD2
CASSQREGFYEQYF
TGTGCCAGCAGTCAGCGGGAGGGCTTCTACGAGCAGTACTTC
>TRBJ2-5|TRBV20-1|-|-
CSARARQGETQYF
TGCAGTGCTAGAGCCCGGCAGGGGGAGACCCAGTACTTC
>TRBJ2-7|TRBV7-9|-|-
CASSSTSDSTREQYF
TGTGCCAGCAGCTCAACCTCTGACAGTACGAGAGAGCAGTACTTC
>TRBJ2-1|TRBV2|few|TRBD2
CASSPTSGGRNEQFF
TGTGCCAGCAGTCCCACTAGCGGGGGGAGGAATGAGCAGTTCTTC
>TRBJ2-1|TRBV7-2|-|TRBD2
CASSLPGGSGSSYNEQFF
TGTGCCAGCAGCTTACCTGGAGGTAGCGGGAGCTCCTACAATGAGCAGTTCTTC
>TRBJ2-4|TRBV10-3|-|-
CAISQGRNIQYF
TGTGCCATCAGCCAGGGGCGGAACATTCAGTACTTC
>TRBJ2-3|TRBV6-4|-|TRBD2
CASGTSGTDTQYF
TGTGCCAGCGGGACTAGCGGCACAGATACGCAGTATTTT
>TRBJ2-1|TRBV29-1|-|TRBD2
CSLISGRAEDEQFF
TGCAGCCTCATTAGCGGGAGGGCCGAGGATGAGCAGTTCTTC
>TRBJ2-5|TRBV13|-|TRBD2
CASSPRGTSSQETQYF
TGTGCCAGCAGCCCGAGAGGGACTAGCAGCCAAGAGACCCAGTACTTC
>TRBJ2-5|TRBV29-1|few|TRBD2
CSVAWTSGGGETQYF
TGCAGCGTTGCATGGACTAGCGGGGGAGGAGAGACCCAGTACTTC
>TRBJ2-1|TRBV7-9|-|-
CASTEYGGSYNEQFF
TGTGCCAGCACCGAGTATGGGGGCTCCTACAATGAGCAGTTCTTC
>TRBJ2-1|TRBV20-1|-|-
CSARDFRVGEQFF
TGCAGTGCTAGAGATTTTCGGGTGGGTGAGCAGTTCTTC
>TRBJ2-3|TRBV7-2|-|-
CASSSTDGGTQYF
TGTGCCAGCAGCTCTACCGACGGCGGTACGCAGTATTTT
>TRBJ2-3|TRBV11-2|-|-
CASSLGAGIPDTQYF
TGTGCCAGCAGCTTAGGGGCTGGAATTCCAGATACGCAGTATTTT
>TRBJ2-5|TRBV20-1|-|-
CSSSQTYWGETQYF
TGCAGTTCCTCCCAGACTTATTGGGGAGAGACCCAGTACTTC
>TRBJ1-2|TRBV10-3|-|-
CAISEQNNYGYTF
TGTGCCATCAGTGAGCAAAATAACTATGGCTACACCTTC
>TRBJ2-1|TRBV7-9|-|-
CASSFDQLGYNEQFF
TGTGCCAGCAGCTTTGATCAACTAGGTTACAATGAGCAGTTCTTC
>TRBJ2-1|TRBV2|-|-
CASGGTYYNKLFF
TGTGCCAGCGGCGGGACTTATTACAATAAGCTGTTCTTC
>TRBJ1-2|TRBV6-6|-|-
CASTLQGYGYTF
TGTGCCAGCACCCTACAGGGTTATGGCTACACCTTC
>TRBJ2-7|TRBV28|-|TRBD2
CASRLSGTERSYEQYF
TGTGCCAGCAGACTTAGCGGGACGGAAAGATCCTACGAGCAGTACTTC